This T cell receptor beta chain stems from a study of T cells in Graves' hyperthyroidism and ophthalmopathy. General study findings and limits: Ophthalmopathy, as predicted by the model, came a median 6.5 months after the prediction. Ophthalmopathy and stable hyperthyroidism were told apart by a 13 V-J model.

Regions amplified from RNA transcripts were the TCR beta CDR3 regions. An initial round of RT-PCR targeting the TCR CDR3 relied on the HTBI primer set. MiXCR, run by TCRdb on the multiplex PCR reads, gives a single entry per CDR3 protein. In the table there are roughly 400,000 distinct CDR3 sequences, around a quarter of which are singletons. Disease duration under 2 months; hyperthyroidism patients were aged 18 to 65. In germline, CDR1 is DFQATT, CDR2 SNEGSKA (reference sequence). This CDR3 is built from 20 residues. V lost 6 bases and J lost 6; bases outside the gene matches: 27. Worth noting for this clonotype: Its antigen remains unknown.

The rearrangement uses TRBV20-1 and TRBJ2-1; 9 bases match TRBD2. What was sequenced was blood. The TCR sequence derives from a man aged 50 or older with Graves' hyperthyroidism. The CDR3 loop reads CSAARQTSGIESVRGNEQFF. CDR3 nucleotides: TGCAGTGCCGCGAGACAGACTAGCGGCATAGAATCCGTACGGGGCAATGAGCAGTTCTTC.